The entry that follows covers one T cell receptor beta chain sequence. What it binds is not known. The sample belongs to a study of T cell responses to AZD1222 COVID-19 vaccine. Findings and limits, study-wide: No repertoire was sampled before or during the peak T cell response, only after it. Nearly half of spike-specific TCRs reportedly target unmutated variant regions. Spike-wide coverage was observed for vaccine-associated CD4 TCRs, with dominant responses at 160-218 and 743-854.

TCRdb's copy holds only in-frame clones and misses some; the assay was immunoSEQ multiplex PCR. The sample lists some 200,000 clones; under 95% were seen once. V gave up 5 bases and J gave up 3 bases, with 13 bases separating them. This CDR3 has 14 residues. The V gene's germline CDR1 is KGHSY and CDR2 FQNENV. The starting material was peripheral blood, obtained on day 0 of AZD1222 vaccination. The chain uses TRBV16 and TRBJ1-2; the D is unclear. This receptor was identified in an adult in good health. The CDR3 is CASSGTEGDYGYTF. The CDR3 coding sequence is TGTGCCAGCAGCGGTACGGAGGGAGACTATGGCTACACCTTC.